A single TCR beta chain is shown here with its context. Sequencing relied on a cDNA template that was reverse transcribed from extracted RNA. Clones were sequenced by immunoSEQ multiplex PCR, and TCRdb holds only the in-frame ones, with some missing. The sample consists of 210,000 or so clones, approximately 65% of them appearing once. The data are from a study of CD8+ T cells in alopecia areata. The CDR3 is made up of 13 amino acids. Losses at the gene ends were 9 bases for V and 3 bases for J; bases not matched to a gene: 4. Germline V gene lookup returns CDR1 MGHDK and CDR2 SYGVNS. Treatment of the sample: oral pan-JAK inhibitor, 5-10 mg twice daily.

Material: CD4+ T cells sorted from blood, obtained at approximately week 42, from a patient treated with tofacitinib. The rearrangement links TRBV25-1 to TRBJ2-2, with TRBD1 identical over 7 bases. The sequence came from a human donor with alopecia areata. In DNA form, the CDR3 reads TGTGCCAGTAAAACAGGGGACACCGGGGAGCTGTTTTTT. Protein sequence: CASKTGDTGELFF.